The clone carrying this T cell receptor beta chain has just a few counts. For the second PCR, which ran for roughly 6 to 11 cycles, a sample-barcoded 5' primer and a J-beta primer mix were used. TCRdb re-analysed the 5' RACE reads in MiXCR, keeping a single row per CDR3 protein. The profile shows around 850,000 distinct CDR3 sequences, roughly 35% of them singletons. PBMCs were isolated at a quantity of at least 6.5 million per sample. Trimming stripped 3 bases from V and 3 bases from J, with 14 bases between. This CDR3 is 15 amino acids long. This entry belongs to a study of blood T cells in healthy people across ages.

This receptor was taken from a man aged 18 to 30 in good health. The gene calls are TRBV12-3 or TRBV12-4 and TRBJ1-1, with D unresolved. Sequenced: blood. CDR3 nucleotides: TGTGCCAGCAGTTTGCGGGGAGGTTGGCACACTGAAGCTTTCTTT. Encoded protein: CASSLRGGWHTEAFF.